The rows below give T cell receptor beta chains drawn from one sample of a study of T cell changes during pregnancy in multiple sclerosis. The repertoire was sequenced with immunoSEQ multiplex PCR; TCRdb's copy has only in-frame clones and lacks some. The table lists roughly 59,000 clones, about 94% of them singletons. This sample comprised CD4+ T cells from peripheral blood mononuclear cells, obtained before pregnancy. The source is a female donor with multiple sclerosis, enrolled in a pregnancy study. CDR3s include the opening cysteine and the closing phenylalanine or tryptophan. The D gene is left open where the match is weak. Size is omitted from some rows. Given values are once, few, many or a class for expanded clones.

TRBJ2-4	TRBD1	16	TRBV7-9	-	TGTGCCAGCAGCTCCAGGACAGGGGGTAGCGAAAACATTCAGTACTTC	CASSSRTGGSENIQYF
TRBJ2-3	TRBD2	17	TRBV2	-	TGTGCCAGCAGTGAAGTGAATCTAGCGGGAGCCAAAGATACGCAGTATTTT	CASSEVNLAGAKDTQYF
TRBJ1-1	TRBD1	15	TRBV9	once	TGTGCCAGCAGCGTTACAGGACAGGGAAACACTGAAGCTTTCTTT	CASSVTGQGNTEAFF
TRBJ1-1	TRBD1	15	TRBV6-6	-	TGTGCCAGCAGCCGAGGACAGGACCGTTGGACTGAAGCTTTCTTT	CASSRGQDRWTEAFF
TRBJ1-4	TRBD1	17	TRBV7-8	-	TGTGCCAGCAGCCCAGACCGGGACAGGGGGACTAATGAAAAACTGTTTTTT	CASSPDRDRGTNEKLFF
TRBJ2-1	TRBD2	16	TRBV7-3	-	TGTGCCAGCAGCTTAGGGCCGGGAGGGACCTACAATGAGCAGTTCTTC	CASSLGPGGTYNEQFF
TRBJ2-1	-	15	TRBV28	-	TGTGCCAGCAGTTTGGGCAGCTTGATGTACAATGAGCAGTTCTTC	CASSLGSLMYNEQFF
TRBJ2-5	-	10	TRBV20-1	-	TGCAGTGCTAGACTGGAGACCCAGTACTTC	CSARLETQYF
TRBJ1-2	TRBD1	12	TRBV29-1	once	TGCAGCGTGCTCACAGGGGTACAGGGCTACACCTTC	CSVLTGVQGYTF
TRBJ2-1	-	17	TRBV5-6	-	TGTGCCAGCAGCTTGTCAAACCTAGTAAACTACTACAATGAGCAGTTCTTC	CASSLSNLVNYYNEQFF
TRBJ2-1	TRBD2	15	TRBV4-3	-	TGCGCCAGCAGCCTTGGGACTAGCGGGATGGGTGAGCAGTTCTTC	CASSLGTSGMGEQFF
TRBJ1-4	-	12	TRBV29-1	-	TGCAGCGCAAGGACCCCAGGGGAAAAACTGTTTTTT	CSARTPGEKLFF
TRBJ2-7	-	14	TRBV28	-	TGTGCCAGCAGCCCGCCGACAGCCACCTACGAGCAGTACTTC	CASSPPTATYEQYF
TRBJ1-5	TRBD1	13	TRBV30	-	TGTGCCTGGAGTGAGCAGGGGGATCAGCCCCAGCATTTT	CAWSEQGDQPQHF
TRBJ1-1	-	11	TRBV6-1	-	TGTGCCAGCAGTGATAATGCTGAAGCTTTCTTT	CASSDNAEAFF
TRBJ2-2	-	19	TRBV18	-	TGTGCCAGCTCACCAGCGCTCCTACAGGGTCTCGCGAACACCGGGGAGCTGTTTTTT	CASSPALLQGLANTGELFF
TRBJ1-5	-	15	TRBV19	-	TGTGCCAGTAGTCTGATGACAGGACCTAATCAGCCCCAGCATTTT	CASSLMTGPNQPQHF
TRBJ2-7	-	14	TRBV28	-	TGTGCCAGCAGTAAGGGCGGGGTTCCCTACGAGCAGTACTTC	CASSKGGVPYEQYF
TRBJ2-1	TRBD1	15	TRBV10-3	-	TGTGCCATCCGCAGGGGGACGGGCTCCTACAATGAGCAGTTCTTC	CAIRRGTGSYNEQFF
TRBJ1-4	TRBD1	14	TRBV5-4	-	TGTGCCAGCAGCTCAGGGGGCGCGAGGGAAAAACTGTTTTTT	CASSSGGAREKLFF
TRBJ2-7	-	10	TRBV19	-	TGTGCCAGTCCCCAGGCCGAGCAGTACTTC	CASPQAEQYF
TRBJ1-6	-	16	TRBV7-9	-	TGTGCCAGCAGCTCCACAGGGAAGAGTCGGAATTCACCCCTCCACTTT	CASSSTGKSRNSPLHF
TRBJ1-4	-	13	TRBV10-3	-	TGTGCCTCGAGGCGGGGTTCTAATGAAAAACTGTTTTTT	CASRRGSNEKLFF
TRBJ2-7	-	14	TRBV11-2	-	TGTGCCAGCAGCTTAGATCAGGTTTCCTACGAGCAGTACTTC	CASSLDQVSYEQYF
TRBJ2-1	TRBD2	15	TRBV5-1	-	TGCGCCAGCAGCTTGATTGCGGGAGGGTACAATGAGCAGTTCTTC	CASSLIAGGYNEQFF
TRBJ2-7	-	14	TRBV7-9	-	TGTGCCAGCAGCTTAGGAGAAACTCGAGTCGAGCAGTACTTC	CASSLGETRVEQYF
TRBJ2-2	TRBD2	17	TRBV5-6	-	TGTGCCAGCAGCTTGCGAGGTAGCGGGGCGAACACCGGGGAGCTGTTTTTT	CASSLRGSGANTGELFF
TRBJ2-2	-	15	TRBV27	few	TGTGCCAGCAGCGCAGGGCCTGACAATACCGGGGAGCTGTTTTTT	CASSAGPDNTGELFF
TRBJ1-5	-	14	TRBV10-3	-	TGTGCCATCAGTTCCCGGGGGAACAATCAGCCCCAGCATTTT	CAISSRGNNQPQHF
TRBJ2-4	-	16	TRBV6-6	-	TGTGCCAGCAGTACTGGACAGAGGCTAGCCAAAAACATTCAGTACTTC	CASSTGQRLAKNIQYF
TRBJ1-1	TRBD1	16	TRBV28	-	TGTGCCAGCAGTTTAGGGACAGGGGGCCCTATGGGAGAAGCTTTCTTT	CASSLGTGGPMGEAFF
TRBJ1-4	TRBD1	17	TRBV18	-	TGTGCCAGCTCTCCGGGACAGGGGGCGTTGACTAATGAAAAACTGTTTTTT	CASSPGQGALTNEKLFF
TRBJ2-1	TRBD2	14	TRBV5-6	-	TGTGCCAGCAGCTTACTAGCGGGAAACAATGAGCAGTTCTTC	CASSLLAGNNEQFF
TRBJ2-3	TRBD2	15	TRBV7-3	-	TGTGCCAGCAGCTTTGGCGGGAGTAAGACAGATACGCAGTATTTT	CASSFGGSKTDTQYF
TRBJ1-5	TRBD1	16	TRBV7-2	-	TGTGCCAGCAGCAACCGGGACAGGGGAGGCGATCAGCCCCAGCATTTT	CASSNRDRGGDQPQHF
TRBJ2-2	-	15	TRBV28	-	TGTGCCAGCAGTTTATTGGGCAGGGGCGCCGGGGAGCTGTTTTTT	CASSLLGRGAGELFF
TRBJ2-3	-	11	TRBV5-1	-	TGCGCCAGCAGCTTAGCCAATACGCAGTATTTT	CASSLANTQYF
TRBJ2-2	TRBD2	18	TRBV7-9	once	TGTGCCAGCAGCTCACCCCCCGGGACTAGCGGGAGTTCGGGGGAGCTGTTTTTT	CASSSPPGTSGSSGELFF
TRBJ2-1	TRBD1	18	TRBV5-1	-	TGCGCCAGCAGCTCCGGGACAGAGCTTTTAGTAGACCACAATGAGCAGTTCTTC	CASSSGTELLVDHNEQFF
TRBJ2-7	-	15	TRBV14	-	TGTGCCAGCAGCCAGTTCTTGGGACTTAGAGGGGAGCAGTACTTC	CASSQFLGLRGEQYF
TRBJ1-1	-	13	TRBV29-1	few	TGCAGCGTCAGACAGAGCTTGGACACTGAAGCTTTCTTT	CSVRQSLDTEAFF
TRBJ2-3	TRBD2	18	TRBV11-2	-	TGTGCCAGCAGTTTACTCCTAGGACTAGCGGGATGGGCAGATACGCAGTATTTT	CASSLLLGLAGWADTQYF
TRBJ2-7	-	15	TRBV11-1	-	TGTGCCAGCAGCTTTGAGCGGACGAGCTCCTACGAGCAGTACTTC	CASSFERTSSYEQYF
TRBJ2-7	-	14	TRBV5-5	-	TGTGCCAGCAGCCTTACGGGGACTGCCTACGAGCAGTACTTC	CASSLTGTAYEQYF
TRBJ2-7	TRBD2	15	TRBV30	-	TGTGCCTGGAGTGCCGGGACTAGCGGGATCTACGAGCAGTACTTC	CAWSAGTSGIYEQYF